This T cell receptor (beta chain) was retrieved from a study of OX40 agonist ivuxolimab in advanced cancers. As for the study more broadly: Ivuxolimab was a fully human IgG2 agonistic monoclonal antibody targeting the costimulatory receptor OX40 (CD134). Intravenous ivuxolimab was administered to patients every 2 weeks at six dose levels: 0.01, 0.1, 0.3, 1.5, 3 and 10 mg/kg. Of the approximately 50 patients in dose escalation, about 20 had hepatocellular carcinoma, about 15 had melanoma, 9 had renal cell carcinoma and 9 had head and neck cancer. In the dose-escalation cohort, 75% to 85% of patients were male, and the mean age was 60 years with a range of roughly 20 to 85. Prior anti-PD-1, anti-PD-L1 or anti-CTLA-4 therapy was permitted, and checkpoint inhibitors had been received by about 37% of dose-escalation patients. Three dose-escalation patients achieved partial responses, one with hepatocellular carcinoma and two with cutaneous melanoma. Peripheral TCRbeta sequencing was intended to test whether TCR sequence diversity was altered and clonal T-cell expansion was caused by ivuxolimab. The paper reports the monotherapy dose-escalation portion (N ≈ 50 patients) of the phase I ivuxolimab trial. The research as a whole found: The antigen specificity of the clonally expanded peripheral T cells was not determined. At doses of 0.1 to 3.0 mg/kg, clonal expansion of both CD4+ and CD8+ T cells in blood was seen between baseline and week 6. After ivuxolimab, expanded clones were on average more numerous among CD8+ T cells than among CD4+ T cells. In the 0.1-3.0 mg/kg groups, partial responders were among the patients with the lowest normalized peripheral clonal expansion, particularly in CD8+ T cells. Low levels of normalized T-cell clonal expansion were also seen in some patients who did not respond.

Genomic DNA was extracted from sorted cells for sequencing of the TCRbeta CDR3 region. The immunoSEQ Assay was used for sequencing of TCRbeta CDR3 regions. This immuneACCESS table, as held by TCRdb, lists in-frame sequences with V and J called but not all clones. Of the missing ones, under half trace to an unresolved V gene in checked studies; the others have no known cause. This sample has 70,000 to 80,000 clones in its table, and about 81% of those were observed once. Approximately 5% of the sample lies in the top ten. Patients with autoimmune disease history or receiving systemic immunosuppression were excluded from the trial. Peripheral blood for TCR sequencing was collected from all dose cohorts at baseline, on cycle 4 day 1, and on cycle 7 day 1. The samples were taken from a phase I, first-in-human, multicenter, open-label dose-escalation trial of ivuxolimab. The trial enrolled adults with locally advanced or metastatic head and neck squamous cell, hepatocellular, melanoma or renal cell carcinoma. Before TCR sequencing, CD4+ T cells and CD8+ T cells from peripheral blood were sorted into separate populations.

With regard to this clone: Its specific antigen is unknown. No clone much larger than this one lies a single base away; base qualities are absent.

The germline V gene encodes CDR1 SNHLY and CDR2 FYNNEI. CDR3 length: 14 amino acids, cysteine to phenylalanine. The DNA shown is the 42-base CDR3, in frame from base 1. At the junction V is shortened by 3 bases and J by 7 bases, with 12 bases in between. The V and J segments used are TRBV2 and TRBJ1-4; TRBD1 could be the D gene, as 6 bases match. The sample consisted of CD4+ or CD8+ T cells sorted from blood, taken in a trial of the OX40 agonist ivuxolimab. The sequence was obtained from an adult with an advanced solid tumor such as melanoma, head and neck, liver or kidney cancer. This receptor has the CDR3 CASSEAGVFEKLFF. The DNA sequence is given as TGTGCCAGCAGTGAGGCAGGGGTTTTTGAAAAACTGTTTTTT.